The next 23 T cell receptor beta chains were all read from a single sample in a study of blood T cell repertoires in COVID-19. Sequencing was performed with immunoSEQ multiplex PCR; in TCRdb, only in-frame clones are kept and a portion is missing. Here the sample spans 140,000 or so clones, roughly three quarters being singletons. Sequences were obtained from peripheral blood. The receptors originated from a man aged 50 to 60 with active or convalescent COVID-19.

This clone was observed a handful of times. This chain uses TRBV6-5 with TRBJ2-2, with no clear D. This CDR3 is 13 amino acids long. The germline V and J ends were trimmed by 10 bases and 4 bases, with 13 bases remaining between them. The V gene's germline CDR1 is MNHEY and CDR2 SVGAGI. In DNA, the CDR3 is TGTGCCACCAAAAGGTCGGGCACCGGGGAGCTGTTTTTT. It encodes CATKRSGTGELFF.

The chain uses TRBV29-1 and TRBJ2-5, with 7 bases identical to TRBD2. V lost 1 base to trimming and J lost 2 bases; unmatched junction nucleotides: 1. Germline CDR1 SQVTM, CDR2 ANQGSEA. The CDR3 is made up of 13 amino acids. The chain's CDR3 is CSVEGGGQETQYF. Here the CDR3 DNA reads TGCAGCGTTGAAGGGGGAGGGCAAGAGACCCAGTACTTC. Together with reference TRBV29-1 and TRBJ2-5, the CDR3 gives the full variable domain: SAVISQKPSRDICQRGTSLTIQCQVDSQVTMMFWYRQQPGQSLTLIATANQGSEATYESGFVIDKFPISRPNLTFSTLTVSNMSPEDSSIYLCSVEGGGQETQYFGPGTRLLVL.

The chain couples TRBV18 to TRBJ1-5; 7 nucleotides agree with TRBD1. The V gene end was trimmed by 6 bases and the J gene end by 2 bases; junction bases not matched to a gene: 4. This CDR3 spans 14 amino acids. Germline CDR1 KGHSH, CDR2 LQKENI. The CDR3 DNA follows: TGTGCCAGCTCCCAGGGGGGCGGCAATCAGCCCCAGCATTTT. It codes for CASSQGGGNQPQHF.

The chain employs TRBV3-1 (or the pseudogene TRBV3-2) and TRBJ2-7; the match to TRBD2 covers 9 bases. Germline V gene sequence: CDR1 LGHDT, CDR2 YNNKEL (reference sequence). V lost 3 bases and J lost 2; bases outside the gene matches: 2. The CDR3 contains 14 residues. In DNA form, the CDR3 reads TGTGCCAGCAGCCAGGGACTAGCACCCTACGAGCAGTACTTC. It codes for CASSQGLAPYEQYF.

About this clone: Other DNA sequences in this specimen translate into the identical CDR3. This chain uses TRBV6-5 with TRBJ2-1; 11 nucleotides align to TRBD2. Germline lookup yields CDR1 MNHEY and CDR2 SVGAGI. The CDR3 contains 15 residues. V was pared by 6 bases and J by 6 bases, with 7 bases of the junction left unmatched. The CDR3 region is CASSPLAGEVNEQFF. CDR3 in DNA: TGTGCCAGCAGCCCACTAGCGGGAGAGGTCAATGAGCAGTTCTTC.

The sample holds a few counts of this clone. The rearrangement uses TRBV6-5 and TRBJ2-7; maybe TRBD1 (6 bases). The V and J ends lost 8 bases and 0 bases respectively, with 14 bases between them. The CDR3 has 14 residues. Germline CDR1 is MNHEY and CDR2 is SVGAGI. The CDR3 loop reads CASSQDRSSYEQYF. The CDR3 DNA sequence: TGTGCCAGCTCCCAGGACAGATCCTCCTACGAGCAGTACTTC.

This sequence joins TRBV7-8 and TRBJ1-4; D may be TRBD1 (5 bases). The CDR3 loop spans 19 amino acids. Germline CDR1 reads SGHVS; CDR2 reads FQNEAQ. V lost 4 bases and J 0 bases, leaving 21 bases between the germline ends. The CDR3 coding sequence is TGTGCCAGCAGCTCACCTGTGCCAGGGAGGGTTGCAACTAATGAAAAACTGTTTTTT. It translates to CASSSPVPGRVATNEKLFF.

This clone was counted between two and nine times. The chain carries TRBV11-3 and TRBJ2-1, with 8 nucleotides matching TRBD1. Germline CDR1 is SGHNT and CDR2 is YENEEA. Trimming at V came to 5 bases and at J to 4 bases, leaving 7 bases not matched to a gene. CDR3 length equals 15 residues. The CDR3 DNA follows: TGTGCCAGCAGCGCCGGACAGGGAGGTTACAATGAGCAGTTCTTC. Translation gives CASSAGQGGYNEQFF.

This clone was found many times. The rearrangement joins TRBV11-2 to TRBJ1-1; D is uncertain. The CDR3 has 14 amino acids. Germline V lookup: CDR1 SGHAT, CDR2 FQNNGV. V was trimmed by 0 bases and J by 3 bases, leaving 8 bases between them. In DNA, the CDR3 is TGTGCCAGCAGCTTAGAGTCGGGGTACACTGAAGCTTTCTTT. It is translated as CASSLESGYTEAFF.

The chain combines TRBV19 with TRBJ1-5; D unclear. The ends were cut back, 3 bases at V and 0 bases at J, with 9 bases in the middle. Germline V gene sequence: CDR1 LNHDA, CDR2 SQIVND (reference sequence). The CDR3 extends over 15 amino acids. The DNA of the CDR3 is TGTGCCAGTAGTATGACGGACTCTAGCAATCAGCCCCAGCATTTT. It encodes CASSMTDSSNQPQHF.

The chain is built from TRBV11-2 and TRBJ1-6; 9 positions match TRBD1. CDR3 length: 13 amino acids. Germline V lookup: CDR1 SGHAT, CDR2 FQNNGV. V was pared by 10 bases and J by 7 bases, with 5 bases of the junction left unmatched. CDR3 sequence: CATSGTGNSPLHF. The CDR3 DNA sequence: TGTGCCACCTCCGGGACAGGGAATTCACCCCTCCACTTT.

This rearrangement joins TRBV15 to TRBJ2-1; 7 bases align to TRBD2. Trimming removed 0 bases from V and 7 bases from J; junction bases left unmatched: 9. This CDR3 is built from 16 residues. Germline V CDR1 and CDR2: LNHNV, YYDKDF (reference sequence). The CDR3 region is CATSRDRARGGNEQFF. The CDR3 region has the DNA TGTGCCACCAGCAGAGATAGGGCGCGGGGAGGGAATGAGCAGTTCTTC.

This chain links TRBV30 with TRBJ2-6, with D possibly matching TRBD2 (6 bases). From germline, CDR1 is GTSNPN and CDR2 SVGIG (reference sequence). V gave up 0 bases and J gave up 1 base, with 7 bases separating them. The CDR3 consists of 15 residues. Written as DNA, the CDR3 is TGTGCCTGGAGTGTAGGAGGGTCTGGGGCCAACGTCCTGACTTTC. It codes for CAWSVGGSGANVLTF.

This chain connects TRBV13 to TRBJ2-5; a weak D match, TRBD2 (5 bases). This CDR3 is 12 amino acids long. V lost 0 bases and J lost 9, with 8 bases in between. The germline V gene has CDR1 PRHDT and CDR2 FYEKMQ (reference sequence). CDR3 region: CASSLGPEAQYF. CDR3 coding DNA: TGTGCCAGCAGCTTAGGCCCGGAGGCCCAGTACTTC.

The V and J genes are TRBV11-2 and TRBJ2-5; 9 bases align to TRBD2. From germline, CDR1 is SGHAT and CDR2 FQNNGV. The CDR3 has 17 amino acids. Trimming cost V 5 bases and J 1 base; bases outside gene matches: 11. The CDR3, as DNA: TGTGCCAGCAGCCCCTGGCTACAGCGGGAGGCCCAAGAGACCCAGTACTTC. Translated, it gives CASSPWLQREAQETQYF.

This clone was picked up one time. The chain uses TRBV7-9 and TRBJ2-1; 7 bases match TRBD1. V dropped 4 bases and J dropped 2; count of bases not matched to a gene: 5. The CDR3 is 15 amino acids. From germline, CDR1 is SEHNR and CDR2 FQNEAQ (reference sequence). The CDR3 region has the DNA TGTGCCAGCAGCTCCACCGGGACAGCCTACAATGAGCAGTTCTTC. It specifies CASSSTGTAYNEQFF. Together with reference TRBV7-9 and TRBJ2-1, the CDR3 gives the full variable domain: DTGVSQNPRHKITKRGQNVTFRCDPISEHNRLYWYRQTLGQGPEFLTYFQNEAQLEKSRLLSDRFSAERPKGSFSTLEIQRTEQGDSAMYLCASSSTGTAYNEQFFGPGTRLTVL.

This clone has only a few counts. The chain is built from TRBV24-1 and TRBJ2-7, with 11 bases aligning to TRBD1. The CDR3 runs to 17 residues. J was trimmed by 8 bases and V by 5 bases; bases with no gene match: 16. Germline CDR1 KGHDR, CDR2 SFDVKD. Written as DNA, the CDR3 is TGTGCCACCAGTGCTCCGCCCCGGGGGACAGGGGGGGGGAAGCAGTACTTC. Translating it yields CATSAPPRGTGGGKQYF.

This clone occurred a few times. This chain joins TRBV14 and TRBJ2-2; D possibly corresponds to TRBD2 (6 bases). CDR3 length: 17 amino acids. V shed 0 bases and J shed 1 base, with 12 bases lying between them. CDR1 is SGHDN and CDR2 is FVKESK in the germline V gene. The CDR3 here is CASSQEAVRGNTGELFF. CDR3 in DNA: TGTGCCAGCAGCCAAGAGGCAGTGCGGGGGAACACCGGGGAGCTGTTTTTT.

This sequence joins TRBV6-5 and TRBJ2-2; maybe TRBD1 (6 bases). Trimming took 6 bases from V and 1 from J, leaving 9 bases between them. CDR1 and CDR2 (germline): MNHEY, SVGAGI. CDR3 length: 14 amino acids. In DNA, the CDR3 is TGTGCCAGCAGCGAGGGACAGAACACCGGGGAGCTGTTTTTT. Its protein product is CASSEGQNTGELFF.

This clone was observed once. The V gene is TRBV27, the J gene TRBJ2-1, with D possibly TRBD2 on 6 matching bases. With 10 bases removed from V and 4 bases from J, the gap between germline ends came to 26 bases. The CDR3 contains 17 residues. Looked up from germline, CDR1 is MNHEY and CDR2 is SMNVEV (reference sequence). This chain's CDR3 is CATLPRLATPGYNEQFF. The CDR3 DNA reads as TGTGCCACCCTGCCTCGTCTAGCGACCCCTGGGTACAATGAGCAGTTCTTC.

This CDR3 reads CASSIVRGARGNQPQHF. The DNA for the CDR3 is TGTGCCAGTAGTATAGTTCGGGGGGCGCGTGGCAATCAGCCCCAGCATTTT. This chain links TRBV19 with TRBJ1-5, with D perhaps matching TRBD1 (6 bases). V was trimmed by 1 base and J by 2 bases, leaving 15 bases between them. This CDR3 is built from 17 residues. Per germline, CDR1 LNHDA and CDR2 SQIVND (reference sequence).

The chain employs TRBV5-1 and TRBJ1-2, with TRBD1 matching over 10 bases. Germline V CDR1 and CDR2: SGHRS, YFSETQ. This CDR3 spans 16 amino acids. The ends lost 2 bases at V and 8 bases at J; junction bases unmatched: 12. As DNA, the CDR3 is TGCGCCAGCAGCTTATCCGCCGGGACAGGGGACCTGGGCTACACCTTC. Protein: CASSLSAGTGDLGYTF.

V usage is TRBV27 and J usage is TRBJ2-1; D may be TRBD1 (5 bases). The CDR3 is 13 amino acids. The V gene's germline CDR1 is MNHEY and CDR2 SMNVEV (reference sequence). V gave up 3 bases and J gave up 8 bases, with 11 bases separating them. The CDR3 sequence: CASSFRGNHEQFF. The DNA of the CDR3 is TGTGCCAGCAGTTTTAGGGGTAACCATGAGCAGTTCTTC.